What follows is one T cell receptor (beta chain) and its context. It was during active infection that Seattle patients were enrolled and then longitudinally followed. The sample comes from a study of blood T cell repertoires in COVID-19. Across the study: COVID-19 samples collected from the United States, Italy and Spain covered acute and convalescent phases. The analysed material was cDNA or gDNA that came from T cells, B-cell-depleted T cells, or PBMCs.

In the source study's methods: Reference gene primer amplification in the assay estimated nucleated cell counts. Data came from immunoSEQ multiplex PCR; TCRdb stores just in-frame clones and leaves some out. The D gene and trimming were derived from the DNA, and the V and J assignments and clone size from that table. The data hold around 260,000 clones, with approximately 91% observed a single time. This clonotype was sampled from a person aged 18 to 35 with COVID-19, enrolled during active disease. Specimen: peripheral blood.

The CDR3 DNA reads as TGCGCCAGCAGGGGCGAAACGACAGGGGGCTACACCTTC. Its protein is CASRGETTGGYTF. The chain has TRBV5-1 and TRBJ1-2; 7 bases are shared with TRBD1. V trimming: 5 bases; J trimming: 8 bases; junction bases outside the gene matches: 9. Germline CDR1 reads SGHRS; CDR2 reads YFSETQ. CDR3 length equals 13 residues.